Only a few counts were recorded for the clone carrying this TCR beta chain. Its antigen is still unknown. This sample is drawn from a study of T-cell memory formation after mild COVID-19. Study summary: Most TCR clusters belonged to a single donor.

Constant-segment-primed 5'RACE gave TCR alpha and TCR beta cDNA libraries with sample barcodes and UMIs. In TCRdb, the 5' RACE reads were re-called with MiXCR into one record per CDR3 protein. The sample lists about 430,000 distinct CDR3 sequences; about 20% were seen once. Findings and caveats of the study: Those CD4+ clones that contracted were mainly in CM and EM (CD8+ ones in EMRA).

Unmatched junction bases numbered 5, after V lost 4 bases and J lost 4 bases. Germline CDR1 reads MGHDK; CDR2 reads SYGVNS. The CDR3 totals 14 residues. This clonotype was obtained from a man younger than 35 who had mild COVID-19 (a few samples of this study predate the infection). Cell type and time point are not known. The source material was PBMCs or a T cell subset sorted from them (not recorded which). The J gene is TRBJ2-3, the V gene TRBV25-1; 7 bases are shared with TRBD1. CDR3 loop: CASSAGTAADTQYF. The CDR3 DNA reads TGTGCCAGCAGTGCAGGGACAGCAGCAGATACGCAGTATTTT.